This T cell receptor (beta chain) was found in a study of neurological immune-mediated disorders (dated by TCRdb to the late 2010s). Turning to the overall study: Peripheral blood TCR-beta repertoires from patients with HTLV-I-associated myelopathy (HAM/TSP), patients with multiple sclerosis, and healthy controls were compared in the study using UMI-based sequencing. Longitudinal samples, technical triplicates and paired sorted CD4+ and CD8+ T-cell subsets, alongside PBMC samples, were included among the approximately 110 TCR-beta libraries. The cohort was made up of 60 to 75 subjects, consisting of 15 or so HAM/TSP patients, about 34 multiple sclerosis patients and some 20 healthy controls.

This clonotype appeared many times. This receptor's antigen is unknown. No much larger clonotype is one base removed from it; base qualities were not supplied. In the germline V gene (reference sequence), CDR1 corresponds to LGHDT and CDR2 to YNNKEL. V is pared back by 6 bases and J by 7 bases, with 12 bases lying between the germline termini. From the cysteine through the phenylalanine, the CDR3 covers 13 amino acids. The DNA shown is the 39-base CDR3, in frame from base 1. The study at large found these results: TCR clonal expansion was highest in HAM/TSP patients and lowest in MS patients, with MS patients falling below even healthy controls. No identical CDR3 amino acid sequences were found to be shared among expanded clones across subjects, suggesting that TCR-beta repertoires were private in all groups.

To synthesize cDNA, template-switch 5'RACE was performed with a primer carrying a 10-nucleotide random unique molecular identifier so that each TCR transcript was tagged. Every sequencing run covered 15-18 subjects and yielded more than 180 million TCR-beta sequences. The RNeasy kit was used for extraction of total RNA. Using the KAPA Real-time Library Amplification kit, TCR-beta VDJ regions were amplified with primers for the TCR constant region and the 5'RACE anchor. Sample indexes and Illumina adaptors were added in a first PCR, after which library yield was increased in a second PCR. After Ampure bead purification, the TCR product of roughly 650 bp was size-selected on a 2% E-gel SizeSelection system. Before pooling, library quality was checked on a Bioanalyzer, concentration was measured with Qubit, and libraries were quantified with the Kapa Library Quantification kit. An Illumina HiSeq 2500 sequenced the libraries paired-end 2 x 150 bp. To increase sequence diversity, about 25-30% phiX was spiked into each library pool. The authors' pipeline ran thus. The quality-filtered reads were processed with the UMI-based MiGEC pipeline, whose error correction step removed more than 80% of the raw TCR sequences. IMGT germline references were used for aligning VDJ genes, and each clonotype was defined as a unique CDR3 amino acid sequence together with its V-J genes. VDJtools evaluated clonal expansion, Shannon diversity and CDR3 relatedness (CalcPairwiseDistances, ClusterSamples); CLCbio workbench built phylogenetic trees. Clones with at least 8 unique UMIs were defined as expanded, with this threshold being based on coefficient-of-variation modelling across technical triplicates. The public reads were run again by TCRdb, first through fastp at Q25 and then through MiXCR, and only productive beta chains were kept. Identical CDR3 proteins give one entry, which carries the most common genes and DNA. The V and J calls were not made by the authors but by TCRdb's processing. Within this sample are about 53,000 distinct CDR3 sequences, with roughly 17% of them counted one time only. The ten largest account for 3.5% to 4.5% of the sample.

Healthy controls were blood bank volunteers in Maryland, USA. For unsorted PBMC libraries, 2 million PBMCs were used after storage in RNAlater at -80 degrees C until RNA extraction. Peripheral blood was subjected to Ficoll-Hypaque density gradient centrifugation to isolate PBMCs, which were then cryopreserved in liquid nitrogen. The chain is assembled from TRBV3-1 and TRBJ2-2, with the D gene not clear enough to name. This TCR derives from a man aged 55 to 69 in good health. The sequencing input was PBMCs. The CDR3 here reads CASSENTGGELFF. The nucleotides are TGTGCCAGCAGTGAAAATACCGGCGGGGAGCTGTTTTTT.